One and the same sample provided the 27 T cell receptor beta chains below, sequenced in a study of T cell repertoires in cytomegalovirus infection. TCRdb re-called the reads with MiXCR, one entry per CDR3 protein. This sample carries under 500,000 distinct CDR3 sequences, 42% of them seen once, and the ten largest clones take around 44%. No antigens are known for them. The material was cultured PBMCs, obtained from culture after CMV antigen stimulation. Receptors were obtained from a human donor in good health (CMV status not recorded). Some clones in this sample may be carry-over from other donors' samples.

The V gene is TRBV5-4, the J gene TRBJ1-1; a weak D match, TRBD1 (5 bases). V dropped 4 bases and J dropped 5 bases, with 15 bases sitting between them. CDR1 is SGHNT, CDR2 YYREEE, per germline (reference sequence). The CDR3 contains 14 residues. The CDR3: CASSDPGAGTEAFF. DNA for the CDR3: TGTGCCAGCAGCGATCCCGGGGCCGGGACTGAAGCTTTCTTT.

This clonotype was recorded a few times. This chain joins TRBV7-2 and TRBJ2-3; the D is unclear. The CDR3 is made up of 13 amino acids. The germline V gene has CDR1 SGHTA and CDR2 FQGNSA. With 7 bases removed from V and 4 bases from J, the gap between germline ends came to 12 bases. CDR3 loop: CASTWNVPDTQYF. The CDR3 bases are TGTGCCAGCACCTGGAACGTTCCAGATACGCAGTATTTT. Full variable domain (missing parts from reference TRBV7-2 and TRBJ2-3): GAGVSQSPSNKVTEKGKDVELRCDPISGHTALYWYRQSLGQGLEFLIYFQGNSAPDKSGLPSDRFSAERTGGSVSTLTIQRTQQEDSAVYLCASTWNVPDTQYFGPGTRLTVL.

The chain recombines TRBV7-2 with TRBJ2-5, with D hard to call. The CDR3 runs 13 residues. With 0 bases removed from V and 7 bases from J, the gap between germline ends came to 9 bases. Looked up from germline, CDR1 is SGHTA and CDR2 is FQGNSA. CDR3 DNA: TGTGCCAGCAGCTTAGCTTACGAAGGGACCCAGTACTTC. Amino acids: CASSLAYEGTQYF.

The CDR3 region is CASTLGRRHYGYTF. For the CDR3, the DNA is TGTGCCAGCACCCTCGGCCGTAGACACTATGGCTACACCTTC. V and J are TRBV28 and TRBJ1-2; D ambiguous. V lost 7 bases and J lost 3, with 15 bases in between. The CDR3 consists of 14 residues. Per the germline V gene, CDR1 is MDHEN and CDR2 is SYDVKM.

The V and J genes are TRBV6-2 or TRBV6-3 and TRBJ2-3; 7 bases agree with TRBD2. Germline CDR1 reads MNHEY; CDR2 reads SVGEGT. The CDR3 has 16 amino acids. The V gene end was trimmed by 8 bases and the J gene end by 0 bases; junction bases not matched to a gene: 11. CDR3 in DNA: TGTGCCAGCGGCAGGCGGGGAGGGCTGAGCACAGATACGCAGTATTTT. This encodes CASGRRGGLSTDTQYF.

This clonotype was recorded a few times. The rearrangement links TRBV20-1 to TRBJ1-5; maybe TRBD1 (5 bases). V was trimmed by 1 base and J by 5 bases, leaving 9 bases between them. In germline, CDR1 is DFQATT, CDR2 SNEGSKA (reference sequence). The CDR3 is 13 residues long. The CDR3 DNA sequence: TGCAGTGCTAGAGGTTCGGGGGATCAGCCCCAGCATTTT. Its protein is CSARGSGDQPQHF.

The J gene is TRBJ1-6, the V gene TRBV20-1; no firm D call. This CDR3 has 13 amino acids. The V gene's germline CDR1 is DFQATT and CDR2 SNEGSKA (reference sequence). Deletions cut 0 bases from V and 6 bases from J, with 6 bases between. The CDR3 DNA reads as TGCAGTGCTAGAGAAGAACTTAATTCACCCCTCCACTTT. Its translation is CSAREELNSPLHF.

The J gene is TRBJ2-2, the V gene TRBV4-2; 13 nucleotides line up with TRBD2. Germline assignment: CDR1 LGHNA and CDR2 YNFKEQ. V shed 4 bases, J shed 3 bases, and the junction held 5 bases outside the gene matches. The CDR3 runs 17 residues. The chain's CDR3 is CASSPTSGGAHTGELFF. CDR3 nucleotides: TGTGCCAGCAGCCCTACTAGCGGGGGGGCCCACACCGGGGAGCTGTTTTTT.

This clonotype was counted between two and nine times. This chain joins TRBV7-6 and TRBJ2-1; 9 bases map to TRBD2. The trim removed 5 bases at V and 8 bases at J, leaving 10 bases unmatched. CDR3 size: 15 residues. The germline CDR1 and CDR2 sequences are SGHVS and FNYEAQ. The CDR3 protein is CASSPGTSRSHEQFF. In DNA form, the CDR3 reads TGTGCCAGCAGCCCGGGGACTAGCAGATCCCATGAGCAGTTCTTC.

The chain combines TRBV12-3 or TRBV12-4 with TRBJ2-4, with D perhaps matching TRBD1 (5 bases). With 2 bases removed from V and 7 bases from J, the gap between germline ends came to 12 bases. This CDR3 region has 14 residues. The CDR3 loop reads CASSLSGKGNIQYF. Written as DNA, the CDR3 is TGTGCCAGCAGTTTAAGTGGAAAGGGGAACATTCAGTACTTC.

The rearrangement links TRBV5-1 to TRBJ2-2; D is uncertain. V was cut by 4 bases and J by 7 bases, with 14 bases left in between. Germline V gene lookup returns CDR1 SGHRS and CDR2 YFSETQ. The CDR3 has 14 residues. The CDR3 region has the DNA TGCGCCAGCAGCGAGACAAGTAGCATCGGGGAGCTGTTTTTT. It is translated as CASSETSSIGELFF.

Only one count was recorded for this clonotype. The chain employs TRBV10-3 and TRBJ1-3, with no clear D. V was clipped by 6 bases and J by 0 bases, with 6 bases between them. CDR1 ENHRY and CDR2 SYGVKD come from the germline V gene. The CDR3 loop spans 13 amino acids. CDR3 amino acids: CAIRRISGNTIYF. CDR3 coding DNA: TGTGCCATCAGGCGGATCTCTGGAAACACCATATATTTT.

The CDR3 DNA follows: TGTGCCAGCAGTTTTGCCGGGATCTCCTACGAGCAGTACTTC. It codes for CASSFAGISYEQYF. J is TRBJ2-7 and V is TRBV6-2 or TRBV6-3, with D perhaps matching TRBD2 (5 bases). Germline loops: CDR1 MNHEY, CDR2 SVGEGT. V lost 4 bases to trimming and J lost 0 bases, with 10 bases between them. This CDR3 is 14 amino acids long.

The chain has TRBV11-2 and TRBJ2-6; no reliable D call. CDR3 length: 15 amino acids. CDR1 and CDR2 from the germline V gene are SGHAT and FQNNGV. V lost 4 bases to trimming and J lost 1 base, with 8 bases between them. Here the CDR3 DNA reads TGTGCCAGCAGCTATATGAGGTCTGGGGCCAACGTCCTGACTTTC. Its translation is CASSYMRSGANVLTF. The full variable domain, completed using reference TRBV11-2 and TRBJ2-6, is EAGVAQSPRYKIIEKRQSVAFWCNPISGHATLYWYQQILGQGPKLLIQFQNNGVVDDSQLPKDRFSAERLKGVDSTLKIQPAKLEDSAVYLCASSYMRSGANVLTFGAGSRLTVL.

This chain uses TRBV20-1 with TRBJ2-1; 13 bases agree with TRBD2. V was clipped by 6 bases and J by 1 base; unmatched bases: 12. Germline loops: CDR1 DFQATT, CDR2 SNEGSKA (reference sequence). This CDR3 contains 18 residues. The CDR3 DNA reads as TGCAGTGCCGGGATACTAGCGGGAGGGCCCAGATCCTACAATGAGCAGTTCTTC. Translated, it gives CSAGILAGGPRSYNEQFF.

CDR3 loop: CAISEGTEQFF. As DNA, the CDR3 is TGTGCCATCAGTGAAGGGACAGAGCAGTTCTTC. The gene calls are TRBV10-3 and TRBJ2-1; perhaps TRBD1 as D (6 bases). The V and J ends lost 3 bases and 10 bases respectively, with 7 bases between them. Germline V gene lookup returns CDR1 ENHRY and CDR2 SYGVKD. This CDR3 contains 11 residues.

Here the CDR3 DNA reads TGTGCCAGCAGCCCTTGGACTGTACACAATGAGCAGTTCTTC. Protein sequence: CASSPWTVHNEQFF. This sequence joins TRBV7-2 and TRBJ2-1; D possibly corresponds to TRBD2 (5 bases). Trimming shortened V by 5 bases and J by 5 bases, and 13 bases separated the two germline ends. This CDR3 region has 14 residues. The germline gives CDR1 SGHTA, CDR2 FQGNSA.

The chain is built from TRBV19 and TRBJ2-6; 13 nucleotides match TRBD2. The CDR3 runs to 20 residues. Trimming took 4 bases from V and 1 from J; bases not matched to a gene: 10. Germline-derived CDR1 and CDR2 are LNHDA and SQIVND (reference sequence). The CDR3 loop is CASSTMMGLAGPSGANVLTF. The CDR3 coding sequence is TGTGCCAGTAGTACGATGATGGGACTAGCGGGACCGTCTGGGGCCAACGTCCTGACTTTC. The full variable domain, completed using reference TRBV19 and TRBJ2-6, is DGGITQSPKYLFRKEGQNVTLSCEQNLNHDAMYWYRQDPGQGLRLIYYSQIVNDFQKGDIAEGYSVSREKKESFPLTVTSAQKNPTAFYLCASSTMMGLAGPSGANVLTFGAGSRLTVL.

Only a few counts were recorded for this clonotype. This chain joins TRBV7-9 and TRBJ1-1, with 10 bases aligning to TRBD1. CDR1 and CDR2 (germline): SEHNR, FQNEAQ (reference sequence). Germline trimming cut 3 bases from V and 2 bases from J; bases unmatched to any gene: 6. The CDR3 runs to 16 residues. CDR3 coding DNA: TGTGCCAGCAGCTTGGGGACAGGGGAGGAAAACACTGAAGCTTTCTTT. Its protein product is CASSLGTGEENTEAFF.

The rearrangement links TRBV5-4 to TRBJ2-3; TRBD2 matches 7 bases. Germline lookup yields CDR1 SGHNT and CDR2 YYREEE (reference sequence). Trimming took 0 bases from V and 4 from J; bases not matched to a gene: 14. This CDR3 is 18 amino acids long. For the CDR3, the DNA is TGTGCCAGCAGCTTGGCCCCCGGGGGAGGGAGAGACCCAGATACGCAGTATTTT. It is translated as CASSLAPGGGRDPDTQYF.

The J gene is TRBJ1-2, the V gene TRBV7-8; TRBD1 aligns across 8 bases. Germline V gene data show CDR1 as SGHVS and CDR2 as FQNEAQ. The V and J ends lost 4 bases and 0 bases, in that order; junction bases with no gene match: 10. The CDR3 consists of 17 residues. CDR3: CASSSTTGDPANYGYTF. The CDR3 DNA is TGTGCCAGCAGCTCCACGACAGGGGATCCCGCTAACTATGGCTACACCTTC.

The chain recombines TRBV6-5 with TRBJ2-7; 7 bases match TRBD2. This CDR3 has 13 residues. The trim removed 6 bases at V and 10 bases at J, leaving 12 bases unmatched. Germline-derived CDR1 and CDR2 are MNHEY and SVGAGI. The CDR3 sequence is CASSPGLVSLQYF. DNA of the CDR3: TGTGCCAGCAGCCCAGGACTAGTAAGTCTTCAGTACTTC.

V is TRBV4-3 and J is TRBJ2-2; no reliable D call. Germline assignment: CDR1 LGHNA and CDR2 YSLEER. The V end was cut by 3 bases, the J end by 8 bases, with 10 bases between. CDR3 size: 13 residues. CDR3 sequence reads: CASSHAWAGELFF. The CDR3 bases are TGCGCCAGCAGCCACGCCTGGGCTGGGGAGCTGTTTTTT.

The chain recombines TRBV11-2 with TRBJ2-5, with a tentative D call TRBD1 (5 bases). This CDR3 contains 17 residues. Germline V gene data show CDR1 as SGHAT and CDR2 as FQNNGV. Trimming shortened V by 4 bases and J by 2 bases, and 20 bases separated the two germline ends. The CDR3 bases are TGTGCCAGCAGCTCCAACCCTCACAGGTCCCTACAAGAGACCCAGTACTTC. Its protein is CASSSNPHRSLQETQYF.

The CDR3, as DNA: TGTGCCAGCAGGCGGACAGGGGGTACCGGCGAGCAGTACTTC. It encodes CASRRTGGTGEQYF. The gene calls are TRBV3-1 and TRBJ2-7, with TRBD1 matching over 10 bases. Per the germline V gene, CDR1 is LGHDT and CDR2 is YNNKEL (reference sequence). The CDR3 is 14 residues long. The V segment lost 6 bases and the J segment 6 bases; nucleotides outside the gene matches: 8.

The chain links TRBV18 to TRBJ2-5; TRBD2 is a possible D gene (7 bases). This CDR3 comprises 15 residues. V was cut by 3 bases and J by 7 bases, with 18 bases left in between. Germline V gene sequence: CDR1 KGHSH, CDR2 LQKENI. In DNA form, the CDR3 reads TGTGCCAGCTCACCCGCCCTGGGGGGGCGCGGGACCCAGTACTTC. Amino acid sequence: CASSPALGGRGTQYF.

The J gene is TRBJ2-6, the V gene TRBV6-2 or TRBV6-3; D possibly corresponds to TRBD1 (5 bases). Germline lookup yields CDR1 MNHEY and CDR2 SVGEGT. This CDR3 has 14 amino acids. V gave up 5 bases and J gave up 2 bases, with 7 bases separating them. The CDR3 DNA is TGTGCCAGCAGTCCAGGGACTGGGGCCAACGTCCTGACTTTC. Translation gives CASSPGTGANVLTF.